The clone carrying this T cell receptor beta chain appeared many times. The antigen is undetermined. This record belongs to a study of T cell repertoires in cytomegalovirus infection. Study-wide context: The public TCR beta signatures pointed to both CMV infection and matching HLA type. Study-wide results and limits: The study identified carriers of CMV plus the relevant HLA from cumulative public TCR beta family frequency. The ex vivo response was dominated by HLA-C-restricted CMV-specific TCR beta clonotypes.

TCRdb fed the reads into MiXCR, producing one record per CDR3 protein. Of roughly 700,000 distinct CDR3 sequences listed, 30% to 40% are singletons. CDR1 and CDR2 from the germline V gene are SGHTA and FQGNSA. This CDR3 region has 12 residues. The germline V and J ends were trimmed by 6 bases and 5 bases, with 8 bases remaining between them. The source of this sequence is a human donor in good health (CMV status not recorded). Some clones in this sample may be carry-over from other donors' samples. This chain joins TRBV7-2 and TRBJ1-5; D is unclear. The source material was cultured PBMCs, sampled from culture after CMV antigen stimulation. The CDR3 nucleotides are TGTGCCAGCAGTTACGGGGATCAGCCCCAGCATTTT. Residues: CASSYGDQPQHF. Combining the CDR3 with reference TRBV7-2 and TRBJ1-5 gives the whole variable domain GAGVSQSPSNKVTEKGKDVELRCDPISGHTALYWYRQSLGQGLEFLIYFQGNSAPDKSGLPSDRFSAERTGGSVSTLTIQRTQQEDSAVYLCASSYGDQPQHFGDGTRLSIL.